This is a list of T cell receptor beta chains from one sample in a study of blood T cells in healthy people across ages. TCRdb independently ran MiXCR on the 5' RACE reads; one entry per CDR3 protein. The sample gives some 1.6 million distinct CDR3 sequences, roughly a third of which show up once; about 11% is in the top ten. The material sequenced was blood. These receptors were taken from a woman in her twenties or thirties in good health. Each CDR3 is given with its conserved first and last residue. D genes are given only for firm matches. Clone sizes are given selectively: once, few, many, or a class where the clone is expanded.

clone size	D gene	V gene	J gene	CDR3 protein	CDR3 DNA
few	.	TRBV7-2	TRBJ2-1	CASSRERTSLLGDNEQFF	TGTGCCAGCAGCCGTGAACGGACGTCCCTCTTGGGGGACAATGAGCAGTTCTTC
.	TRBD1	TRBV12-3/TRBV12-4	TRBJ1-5	CASSPQGEGQYQPQHF	TGTGCCAGCAGTCCACAGGGGGAAGGCCAATATCAGCCCCAGCATTTT
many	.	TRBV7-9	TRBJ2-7	CASSSGPGEQYF	TGTGCCAGCAGTTCCGGACCAGGCGAGCAGTACTTC
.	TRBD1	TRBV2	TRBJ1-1	CASHPSGGISTEAFF	TGTGCCAGTCACCCGTCAGGGGGTATTAGTACTGAAGCTTTCTTT
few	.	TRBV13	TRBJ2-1	CASSLGVTPYDNEQFF	TGTGCCAGCAGCTTAGGAGTAACTCCCTACGACAATGAGCAGTTCTTC
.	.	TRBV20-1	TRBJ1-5	CSTGSRVDNQPQHF	TGCAGTACTGGAAGTAGGGTGGACAATCAGCCCCAGCATTTT
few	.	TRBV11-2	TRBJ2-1	CASSFLQSKPYNEQFF	TGTGCCAGCAGCTTTTTACAGAGTAAACCTTACAATGAGCAGTTCTTC
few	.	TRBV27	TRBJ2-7	CASSSRGPSPSGKEQYF	TGTGCCAGCAGTTCCCGCGGACCGAGCCCTTCGGGCAAGGAGCAGTACTTC
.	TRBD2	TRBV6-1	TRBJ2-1	CASSTHLLAGGYNEQFF	TGTGCCAGCAGTACCCACTTACTAGCGGGGGGCTACAATGAGCAGTTCTTC
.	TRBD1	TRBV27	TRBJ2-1	CASTPGQTSYNEQFF	TGTGCCAGTACCCCGGGACAGACCTCCTACAATGAGCAGTTCTTC
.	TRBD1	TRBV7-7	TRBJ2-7	CASSSGTGANYEQYF	TGTGCCAGCAGCTCCGGGACAGGGGCTAACTACGAGCAGTACTTC
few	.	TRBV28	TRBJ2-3	CASALGRVGTDTQYF	TGTGCCAGTGCTCTCGGGAGAGTTGGCACAGATACGCAGTATTTT
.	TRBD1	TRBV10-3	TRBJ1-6	CAIRQGNPGSPLHF	TGTGCCATCAGACAGGGGAATCCAGGTTCACCCCTCCACTTT
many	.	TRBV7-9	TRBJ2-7	CASSLDTGGYEQYF	TGTGCCAGCAGCTTGGACACCGGCGGCTACGAGCAGTACTTC
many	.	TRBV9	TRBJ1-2	CASSASAGYTF	TGTGCCAGCAGCGCCTCGGCGGGCTACACCTTC
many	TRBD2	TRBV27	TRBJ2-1	CASRGTSGYNEQFF	TGTGCCAGCAGGGGGACTAGCGGTTACAATGAGCAGTTCTTC
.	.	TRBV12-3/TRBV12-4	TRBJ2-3	CASCEDTDTQYF	TGTGCCTCCTGTGAGGATACGGATACGCAGTATTTT
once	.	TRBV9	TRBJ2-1	CASSESLTGGPNEQFF	TGTGCCAGCAGCGAGTCCCTGACTGGCGGGCCTAATGAGCAGTTCTTC
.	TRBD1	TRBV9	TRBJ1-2	CASNPGTGEGFYGYTF	TGTGCCAGCAACCCCGGGACAGGGGAGGGCTTCTATGGCTACACCTTC
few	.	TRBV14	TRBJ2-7	CASSHLGGGYEQYF	TGTGCCAGCAGCCACCTAGGGGGAGGCTACGAGCAGTACTTC
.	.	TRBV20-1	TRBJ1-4	CSPEKGPNEKLFF	TGCAGCCCAGAGAAGGGACCCAATGAAAAACTGTTTTTT
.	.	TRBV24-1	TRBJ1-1	CATKKDGRSTEAFF	TGTGCCACCAAGAAGGACGGGAGGAGCACTGAAGCTTTCTTT
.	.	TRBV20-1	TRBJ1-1	CSAEGGSEAFF	TGCAGTGCTGAAGGGGGATCTGAAGCTTTCTTT
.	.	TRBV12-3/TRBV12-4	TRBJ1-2	CASSWDRAATYGYTF	TGTGCCAGCAGTTGGGACCGCGCAGCTACCTATGGCTACACCTTC
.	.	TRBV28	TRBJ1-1	CASSFRGRVANTEAFF	TGTGCCAGCAGTTTTCGGGGAAGAGTAGCGAACACTGAAGCTTTCTTT
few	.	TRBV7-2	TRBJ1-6	CASSPRRAVNSPLHF	TGTGCCAGCAGCCCTCGTAGGGCGGTAAATTCACCCCTCCACTTT
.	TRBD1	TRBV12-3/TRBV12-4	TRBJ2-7	CASSLRDREAQYF	TGTGCCAGCAGTCTTAGGGACAGGGAAGCGCAGTACTTC
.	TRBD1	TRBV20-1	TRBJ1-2	CSAFTGTVSPDYGYTF	TGCAGTGCATTTACCGGGACAGTTTCTCCCGACTATGGCTACACCTTC
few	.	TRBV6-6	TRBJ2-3	CASSYSRQAPDTQYF	TGTGCCAGCAGTTACTCGCGTCAGGCCCCAGATACGCAGTATTTT
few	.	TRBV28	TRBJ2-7	CASRRTSSSYEQYF	TGTGCCAGCAGGAGGACTTCGAGCTCCTACGAGCAGTACTTC
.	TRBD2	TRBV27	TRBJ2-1	CASSHRLAGSTGNEQFF	TGTGCCAGCAGTCATCGACTAGCGGGATCAACCGGGAATGAGCAGTTCTTC
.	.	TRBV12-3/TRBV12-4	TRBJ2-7	CASSSGTPNYEQYF	TGTGCCAGCAGTTCAGGGACACCCAACTACGAGCAGTACTTC
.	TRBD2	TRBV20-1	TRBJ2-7	CSGKGAGEIRYEQYF	TGCAGTGGAAAAGGAGCGGGAGAGATCCGGTACGAGCAGTACTTC
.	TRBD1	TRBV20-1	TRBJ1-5	CSARDQGAQPQHF	TGCAGTGCTAGGGACCAGGGGGCACAGCCCCAGCATTTT
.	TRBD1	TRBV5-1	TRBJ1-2	CASSSGDRDGYGYTF	TGCGCCAGCAGCTCGGGGGACAGGGACGGCTATGGCTACACCTTC
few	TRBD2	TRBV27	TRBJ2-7	CASSSPLAGRYEQYF	TGTGCCAGCAGTTCCCCACTAGCGGGAAGATACGAGCAGTACTTC
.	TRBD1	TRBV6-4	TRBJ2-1	CASSAGQGINEQFF	TGTGCCAGCAGTGCGGGACAGGGTATCAATGAGCAGTTCTTC
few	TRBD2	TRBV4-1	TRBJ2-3	CASSQSSSGRTDTQYF	TGCGCCAGCAGCCAATCTAGTAGCGGGAGGACAGATACGCAGTATTTT
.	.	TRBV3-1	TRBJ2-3	CASSHGRLGTDTQYF	TGTGCCAGCAGCCACGGGAGATTAGGCACAGATACGCAGTATTTT
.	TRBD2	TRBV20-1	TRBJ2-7	CSARSTSGRVVYEQYF	TGCAGTGCTAGATCGACTAGCGGGAGGGTGGTTTACGAGCAGTACTTC
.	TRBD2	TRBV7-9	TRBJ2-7	CASSPRLAGWDEQYF	TGTGCCAGCAGCCCCAGACTAGCGGGATGGGATGAGCAGTACTTC
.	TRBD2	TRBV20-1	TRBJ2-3	CSADSGKSTDTQYF	TGCAGTGCGGATAGCGGGAAAAGCACAGATACGCAGTATTTT
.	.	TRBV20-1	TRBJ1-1	CSGFDSSDPEAFF	TGCAGTGGATTCGACAGTTCCGATCCTGAAGCTTTCTTT
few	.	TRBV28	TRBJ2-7	CAARSSYEQYF	TGTGCCGCTCGGAGCTCCTACGAGCAGTACTTC
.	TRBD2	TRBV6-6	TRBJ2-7	CASSYSTSGYSSYEQYF	TGTGCCAGCAGTTACTCGACTAGCGGGTACAGCTCCTACGAGCAGTACTTC
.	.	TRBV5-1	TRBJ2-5	CASSFTGGHGETQYF	TGCGCCAGCAGCTTTACGGGGGGCCACGGGGAGACCCAGTACTTC
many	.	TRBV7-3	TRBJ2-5	CASSPSGGAEETQYF	TGTGCCAGCAGCCCCTCCGGGGGAGCAGAAGAGACCCAGTACTTC
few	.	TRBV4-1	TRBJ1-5	CASSHKMIDRRGRLERAQHF	TGCGCCAGCAGCCACAAGATGATAGATCGTCGGGGCAGGTTGGAAAGGGCCCAGCATTTT
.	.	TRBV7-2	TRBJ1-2	CASSLQGMIGGYTF	TGTGCCAGCAGCCTACAGGGTATGATTGGTGGCTACACCTTC
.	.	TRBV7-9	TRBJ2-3	CASSSHRASQDTQYF	TGTGCCAGCAGCTCCCACAGGGCCTCACAGGATACGCAGTATTTT